The clone carrying this T cell receptor beta chain was counted a few times. Antigen specificity is unknown. This sample is drawn from a study of cytomegalovirus exposure and HLA in healthy donors. Germline lookup yields CDR1 MNHNY and CDR2 SVGAGI (reference sequence). This CDR3 is built from 14 residues. J lost 4 bases, V lost 6 bases, and 5 bases had no gene match. The PCR was carried out with 60 Vbeta primers and 13 Jbeta primers. The table came from immunoSEQ multiplex PCR; TCRdb's copy has only in-frame clones and leaves some out. Of about 200,000 clones listed, about 77% are singletons. Study observations and caveats: Most TCR beta V segments were productive about 87% or about 30% of the time in an earlier analysis. A later analysis linked a missense DCLRE1C variant to TCR beta V- and J-gene trimming. Later analysis showed most CMV-associated TCR beta chains appearing HLA-restricted. Several of the most significant clusters appeared, in a later analysis, to be linked to common viral pathogens.

The chain has TRBV6-6 and TRBJ1-4; 7 bases map to TRBD1. This receptor was identified in a woman in her 30s in good health and CMV-seronegative. Sequenced input: PBMCs. For the CDR3, the DNA is TGTGCCAGCAGGAGGGGACAGCATAATGAAAAACTGTTTTTT. Translated: CASRRGQHNEKLFF.